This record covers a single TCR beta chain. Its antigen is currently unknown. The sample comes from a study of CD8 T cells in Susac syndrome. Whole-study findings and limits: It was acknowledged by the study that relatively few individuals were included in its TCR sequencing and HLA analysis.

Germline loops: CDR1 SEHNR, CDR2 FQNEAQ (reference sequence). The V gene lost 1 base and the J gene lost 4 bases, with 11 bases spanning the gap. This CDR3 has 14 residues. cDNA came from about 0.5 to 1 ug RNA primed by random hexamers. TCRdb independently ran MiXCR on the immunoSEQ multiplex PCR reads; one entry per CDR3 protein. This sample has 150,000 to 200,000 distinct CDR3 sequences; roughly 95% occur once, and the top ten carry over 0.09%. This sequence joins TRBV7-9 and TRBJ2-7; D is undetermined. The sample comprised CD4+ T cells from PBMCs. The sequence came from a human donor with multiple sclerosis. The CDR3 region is CASSLGGSRYEQYF. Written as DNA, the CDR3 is TGTGCCAGCAGCTTAGGCGGTAGCCGATACGAGCAGTACTTC.